This T cell receptor beta chain comes out of a study of T cells and copy number aberrations in small-cell lung cancer. Study results and caveats: The tissue was entirely formalin-fixed and paraffin-embedded, which is known to produce sequencing artifacts.

Here immunoSEQ multiplex PCR was the method, and the copy in TCRdb shows in-frame clones only, minus some. This table has over 6,000 clones, roughly four fifths appearing once. Donors had limited-stage small-cell lung cancer, resected between about 2008 and 2020. All donors had upfront surgery without preoperative chemotherapy, radiotherapy or any immunotherapy. Every patient either smoked or had heavy second-hand smoke exposure. Remarks on this clone: Antigen specificity is unknown.

Germline V gene sequence: CDR1 LNHDA, CDR2 SQIVND (reference sequence). V was shortened by 6 bases and J by 0 bases, with 8 bases between the two germline ends. CDR3 length: 14 residues. This receptor was identified in a man aged 50 to 60 with small cell lung cancer. Input material: tumor tissue. This chain uses TRBV19 with TRBJ1-4; tentative D call: TRBD1 (6 bases). CDR3 DNA sequence: TGTGCCAGTAGCAGACAGGCAACTAATGAAAAACTGTTTTTT. It specifies CASSRQATNEKLFF. Drawing the rest from reference TRBV19 and TRBJ1-4, the complete variable domain is DGGITQSPKYLFRKEGQNVTLSCEQNLNHDAMYWYRQDPGQGLRLIYYSQIVNDFQKGDIAEGYSVSREKKESFPLTVTSAQKNPTAFYLCASSRQATNEKLFFGSGTQLSVL.